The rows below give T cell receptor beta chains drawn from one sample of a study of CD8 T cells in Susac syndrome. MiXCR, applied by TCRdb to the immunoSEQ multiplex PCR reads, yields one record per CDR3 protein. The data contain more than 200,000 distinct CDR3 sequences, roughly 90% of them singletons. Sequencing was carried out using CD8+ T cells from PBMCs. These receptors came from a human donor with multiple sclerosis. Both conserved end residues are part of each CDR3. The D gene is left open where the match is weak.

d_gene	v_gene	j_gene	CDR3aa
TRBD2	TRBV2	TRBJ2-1	CAGLAGEGGHGEQFF
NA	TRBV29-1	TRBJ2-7	CSVGVGRPDSYEQYF
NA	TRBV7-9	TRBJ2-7	CASSISTYYEQYF
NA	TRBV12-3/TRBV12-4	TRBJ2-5	CASSAPLGTGETQYF
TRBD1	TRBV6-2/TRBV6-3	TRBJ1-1	CASSPDRGRFQNTEAFF
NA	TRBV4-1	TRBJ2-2	CASSLGPRDPGELFF
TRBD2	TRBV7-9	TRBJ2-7	CASSVAGDYEQYF
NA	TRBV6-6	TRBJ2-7	CASSYPPGRRYEQYF
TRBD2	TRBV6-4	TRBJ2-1	CASSDLLAGVDEQFF
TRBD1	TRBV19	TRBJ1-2	CASSSRTGAWDGYTF
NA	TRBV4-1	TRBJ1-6	CASSPSGGFGALHF
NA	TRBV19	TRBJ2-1	CASSVQRSPYNEQFF
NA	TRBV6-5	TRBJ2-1	CASSPRTQGDNEQFF
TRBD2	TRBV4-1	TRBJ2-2	CASSLIQTSDGELFF
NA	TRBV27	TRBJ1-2	CASSPLPFYGYTF
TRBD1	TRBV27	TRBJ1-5	CASSTLTGPLAPNQPQHF
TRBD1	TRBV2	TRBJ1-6	CAPGPTGDSSYNSPLHF
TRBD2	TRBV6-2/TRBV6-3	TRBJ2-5	CASSYGGGGAQYF
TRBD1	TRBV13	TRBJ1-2	CASSLIQGRLGYTF
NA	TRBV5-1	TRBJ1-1	CASSTGPRGGNTEAFF
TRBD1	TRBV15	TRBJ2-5	CATSSHRDRVKETQYF
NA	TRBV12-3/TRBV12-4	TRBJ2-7	CASSPRTGGGSYEQYF
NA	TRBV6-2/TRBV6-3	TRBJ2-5	CASSYTPMGRETQYF
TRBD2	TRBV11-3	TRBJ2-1	CASSSYPSGGSYNEQFF
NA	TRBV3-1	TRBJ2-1	CASSQEDQGNYEQFF
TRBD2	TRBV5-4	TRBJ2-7	CASSSGLAGGYEQYF
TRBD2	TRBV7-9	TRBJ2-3	CASSRGRAEDTQYF
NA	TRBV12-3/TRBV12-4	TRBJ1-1	CASSPINTEAFF
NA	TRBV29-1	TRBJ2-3	CSARGGRAADTQYF